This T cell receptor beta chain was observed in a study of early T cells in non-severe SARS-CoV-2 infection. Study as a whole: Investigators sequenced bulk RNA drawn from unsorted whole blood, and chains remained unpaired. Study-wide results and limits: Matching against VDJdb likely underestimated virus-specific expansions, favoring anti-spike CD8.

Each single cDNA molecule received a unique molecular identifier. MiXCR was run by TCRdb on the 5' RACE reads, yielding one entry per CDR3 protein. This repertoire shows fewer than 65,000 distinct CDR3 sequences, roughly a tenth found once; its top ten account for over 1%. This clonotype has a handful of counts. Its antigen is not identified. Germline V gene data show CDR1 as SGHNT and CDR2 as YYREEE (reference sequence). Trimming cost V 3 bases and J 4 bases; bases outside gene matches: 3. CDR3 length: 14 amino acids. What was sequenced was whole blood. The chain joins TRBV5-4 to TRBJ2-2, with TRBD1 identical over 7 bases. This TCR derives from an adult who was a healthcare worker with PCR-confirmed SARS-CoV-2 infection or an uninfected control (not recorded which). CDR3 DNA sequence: TGTGCCAGCAGCTGGGGACAGTCCACCGGGGAGCTGTTTTTT. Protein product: CASSWGQSTGELFF.